Listed here is a single T cell receptor beta chain. The assay was immunoSEQ multiplex PCR, and TCRdb's table has in-frame clones only and misses some. Counted here are roughly 200,000 clones, 70% to 85% occurring once; the ten biggest clones make up more than 4%. In terms of age and location, participants ranged from roughly 18 to 95 years and lived in 24 US areas. These data are taken from a study of blood T cell repertoires in COVID-19. CDR3 length: 17 amino acids. Germline CDR1 is KGHSH and CDR2 is LQKENI. With V trimmed by 3 bases and J by 3 bases, 10 bases remained unmatched. Sequenced material: PBMCs or T cells enriched from blood (not recorded which). The rearrangement joins TRBV18 to TRBJ1-2, with 10 bases matching TRBD1. The TCR comes from a woman aged 55-70 years with acute COVID-19. As DNA, the CDR3 is TGTGCCAGCTCACCTATAGCGCCCGGGACAGGGGACTATGGCTACACCTTC. This sequence encodes CASSPIAPGTGDYGYTF.